Following are 18 T cell receptor beta chains from one sample sequenced in a study of blood T cell repertoires in COVID-19. TCRdb's table, derived via immunoSEQ multiplex PCR, lists solely in-frame clones and lacks some. This sample yields 150,000 to 200,000 clones, of which almost 85% are seen a single time; roughly 9.6% belongs to the top ten. The sample comprised PBMCs or T cells enriched from blood (not recorded which). These receptor sequences come from a man aged 45-60 years who had recovered from COVID-19.

V gene TRBV7-3 combines with J gene TRBJ2-2; 7 bases match TRBD1. Germline loops: CDR1 SGHTA, CDR2 FQGTGA. V lost 2 bases to trimming and J lost 1 base; unmatched junction nucleotides: 7. This CDR3 region has 17 residues. CDR3 loop: CASSLYTGAQNTGELFF. The DNA for the CDR3 is TGTGCCAGCAGCTTATACACAGGGGCACAGAACACCGGGGAGCTGTTTTTT.

This clone was counted a single time. The rearrangement uses TRBV7-6 and TRBJ2-5; D possibly corresponds to TRBD2 (7 bases). This CDR3 contains 14 residues. Trimming cost V 1 base and J 4 bases, with 10 bases left between them. Germline CDR1 is SGHVS and CDR2 is FNYEAQ. The CDR3 sequence: CASSLGGGRETQYF. CDR3 sequence (DNA): TGTGCCAGCAGCTTAGGGGGGGGCAGAGAGACCCAGTACTTC.

The chain's CDR3 is CASSYQVSTTYEQYF. CDR3 sequence (DNA): TGTGCCAGCAGTTACCAGGTTTCGACTACCTACGAGCAGTACTTC. The chain uses TRBV6-5 and TRBJ2-7; a weak D match, TRBD2 (5 bases). Germline V CDR1 and CDR2: MNHEY, SVGAGI. V shed 2 bases and J shed 2 bases, with 13 bases lying between them. CDR3 length: 15 residues.

The genes are TRBV3-1 (or the pseudogene TRBV3-2) and TRBJ2-7; TRBD1 might be the D (5 bases). CDR1 is LGHDT, CDR2 YNNKEL, per germline (reference sequence). V was pared by 6 bases and J by 2 bases, with 11 bases between. The CDR3 extends over 13 amino acids. Here the CDR3 DNA reads TGTGCCAGCAGTCATATGACAGCCTACGAGCAGTACTTC. It translates to CASSHMTAYEQYF.

The chain recombines TRBV19 with TRBJ2-5, with D possibly TRBD1 on 6 matching bases. This CDR3 region has 15 residues. Germline V lookup: CDR1 LNHDA, CDR2 SQIVND (reference sequence). The V and J ends lost 3 bases and 0 bases respectively, with 11 bases between them. CDR3 residues: CASSMDRSYQETQYF. CDR3 coding DNA: TGTGCCAGTAGTATGGACAGATCGTACCAAGAGACCCAGTACTTC.

A single count supports this clone. The chain carries TRBV9 and TRBJ2-2; TRBD2 matches at 10 bases. Germline values: CDR1 SGDLS, CDR2 YYNGEE. The ends lost 0 bases at V and 1 base at J; junction bases unmatched: 6. The CDR3 contains 18 residues. The CDR3 spells CASSVAALAGRNTGELFF. As DNA, the CDR3 is TGTGCCAGCAGCGTAGCTGCACTAGCGGGGCGGAACACCGGGGAGCTGTTTTTT.

This clone was detected once. The rearrangement joins TRBV28 to TRBJ2-6; 7 bases agree with TRBD1. The CDR3 runs 17 residues. Germline V gene data show CDR1 as MDHEN and CDR2 as SYDVKM. After removal of 6 bases from V and 0 bases from J, the junction contained 8 bases not matched to a gene. In nucleotides, the CDR3 is TGTGCCAGCAGATCCTCGGACAGGAGCTCTGGGGCCAACGTCCTGACTTTC. Its translation is CASRSSDRSSGANVLTF.

This clone was seen a single time. This chain links TRBV2 with TRBJ2-1; 9 nucleotides line up with TRBD1. The CDR3 loop spans 15 amino acids. Germline CDR1 reads SNHLY; CDR2 reads FYNNEI. V was clipped by 6 bases and J by 5 bases; unmatched bases: 8. This chain's CDR3 is CASSLDRGYDNEQFF. CDR3 in DNA: TGTGCCAGCAGCTTAGACAGGGGGTACGACAATGAGCAGTTCTTC.

The V and J genes are TRBV7-8 and TRBJ1-1; weak D call: TRBD1 (5 bases). Germline-derived CDR1 and CDR2 are SGHVS and FQNEAQ. The V gene lost 3 bases and the J gene lost 1 base, with 12 bases spanning the gap. The CDR3 extends over 15 amino acids. In nucleotides, the CDR3 is TGTGCCAGCAGCTTTAGAACAGGCTCGAACACTGAAGCTTTCTTT. Translated, it gives CASSFRTGSNTEAFF.

This clone was seen repeatedly, ten times or more. This rearrangement joins TRBV5-5 to TRBJ1-2, with D possibly being TRBD1 (6 bases). This CDR3 comprises 17 residues. The ends were cut back, 3 bases at V and 4 bases at J, with 22 bases in the middle. Germline CDR1 is SGHKS and CDR2 is YYEKEE (reference sequence). For the CDR3, the DNA is TGTGCCAGCAGCTACCCCCAGTCGTCGACAGGAGCCTATGGCTACACCTTC. This encodes CASSYPQSSTGAYGYTF.

The chain employs TRBV28 and TRBJ1-2; D remains unclear. The CDR3 has 14 residues. Trimming shortened V by 5 bases and J by 8 bases, and 18 bases separated the two germline ends. Germline-derived CDR1 and CDR2 are MDHEN and SYDVKM. This CDR3 reads CASSAKPSTRGYTF. The CDR3 region has the DNA TGTGCCAGCAGTGCGAAACCATCTACCCGGGGCTACACCTTC.

The sample holds a few counts of this clone. The chain recombines TRBV7-9 with TRBJ1-3; maybe TRBD1 (5 bases). The V gene lost 8 bases and the J gene lost 0 bases, with 26 bases spanning the gap. The germline V gene encodes CDR1 SEHNR and CDR2 FQNEAQ (reference sequence). This CDR3 has 19 residues. This chain's CDR3 is CASPDTLGGALSSGNTIYF. The CDR3 DNA is TGTGCCAGCCCGGACACCTTAGGAGGGGCCCTAAGCTCTGGAAACACCATATATTTT.

The chain has TRBV3-1 (or the pseudogene TRBV3-2) and TRBJ2-1; perhaps TRBD2 as D (6 bases). The CDR3 sequence is 13 residues long. Trimming pared 8 bases from V and 8 bases from J, leaving 16 bases between. Germline V lookup: CDR1 LGHDT, CDR2 YNNKEL (reference sequence). The CDR3 loop reads CASSLGGIDEQFF. In nucleotides, the CDR3 is TGTGCCAGCTCTTTGGGGGGAATCGATGAGCAGTTCTTC.

This chain uses TRBV5-1 with TRBJ1-1; 9 bases are shared with TRBD1. Germline V gene sequence: CDR1 SGHRS, CDR2 YFSETQ. The trim removed 5 bases at V and 6 bases at J, leaving 11 bases unmatched. CDR3 size: 15 residues. CDR3 in amino acids: CASRAGTGKEAEAFF. In DNA, the CDR3 is TGCGCCAGCAGGGCCGGGACAGGGAAAGAAGCTGAAGCTTTCTTT.

This chain links TRBV24-1 with TRBJ2-5; 9 bases line up with TRBD1. J lost 5 bases, V lost 12 bases, and 9 bases had no gene match. The CDR3 loop spans 13 amino acids. Germline CDR1 and CDR2: KGHDR and SFDVKD. This CDR3 reads CAAGTGSRETQYF. In nucleotides, the CDR3 is TGTGCCGCCGGGACAGGGTCCCGGGAGACCCAGTACTTC.

CDR3 bases: TGTGCCTGGAGTGTGGCAGTGGGAGGGGGTAATGAAAAACTGTTTTTT. Residues: CAWSVAVGGGNEKLFF. The chain uses TRBV30 and TRBJ1-4; a weak D match, TRBD1 (6 bases). Germline CDR1 GTSNPN, CDR2 SVGIG (reference sequence). The CDR3 length is 16 residues. V was shortened by 0 bases and J by 4 bases, with 15 bases between the two germline ends.

The CDR3 here is CASSLNVLAGPYEQYF. CDR3 bases: TGTGCCAGCAGCTTGAACGTCCTAGCGGGACCCTACGAGCAGTACTTC. The chain links TRBV5-4 to TRBJ2-7; 9 bases align to TRBD2. Trimming at V came to 1 base and at J to 2 bases, leaving 7 bases not matched to a gene. The germline gives CDR1 SGHNT, CDR2 YYREEE (reference sequence). The CDR3 has 16 residues.

The chain combines TRBV27 with TRBJ2-3, with 8 bases aligning to TRBD2. Germline V gene sequence: CDR1 MNHEY, CDR2 SMNVEV (reference sequence). V lost 5 bases to trimming and J lost 4 bases; unmatched junction nucleotides: 5. The CDR3 extends over 14 amino acids. The CDR3 DNA reads TGTGCCAGCAGTGAGAGCGGGGGACCAGATACGCAGTATTTT. Translating it yields CASSESGGPDTQYF.